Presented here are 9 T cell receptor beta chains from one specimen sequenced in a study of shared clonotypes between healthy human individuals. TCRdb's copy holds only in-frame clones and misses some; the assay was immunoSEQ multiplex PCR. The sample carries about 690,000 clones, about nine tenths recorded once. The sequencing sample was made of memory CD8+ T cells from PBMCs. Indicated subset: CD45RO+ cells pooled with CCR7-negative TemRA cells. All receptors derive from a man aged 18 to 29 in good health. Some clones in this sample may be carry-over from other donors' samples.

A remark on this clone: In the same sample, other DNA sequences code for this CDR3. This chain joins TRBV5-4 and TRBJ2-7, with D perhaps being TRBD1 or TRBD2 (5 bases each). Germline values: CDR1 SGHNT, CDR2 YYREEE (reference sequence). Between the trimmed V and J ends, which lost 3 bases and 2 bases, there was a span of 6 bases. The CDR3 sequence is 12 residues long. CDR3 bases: TGTGCCAGCAGCTGGGGACCCTACGAGCAGTACTTC. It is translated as CASSWGPYEQYF.

This chain's CDR3 is CASSLDPREQSYEQYF. As DNA, the CDR3 is TGTGCCAGCAGCTTAGATCCGCGGGAGCAGTCGTACGAGCAGTACTTC. J is TRBJ2-7 and V is TRBV11-2; 7 bases are shared with TRBD2. Per the germline V gene, CDR1 is SGHAT and CDR2 is FQNNGV. CDR3 length equals 16 residues. The junction had 9 bases not matched to a gene; V was cut back by 0 bases and J by 4 bases. Together with reference TRBV11-2 and TRBJ2-7, the CDR3 gives the full variable domain: EAGVAQSPRYKIIEKRQSVAFWCNPISGHATLYWYQQILGQGPKLLIQFQNNGVVDDSQLPKDRFSAERLKGVDSTLKIQPAKLEDSAVYLCASSLDPREQSYEQYFGPGTRLTVT.

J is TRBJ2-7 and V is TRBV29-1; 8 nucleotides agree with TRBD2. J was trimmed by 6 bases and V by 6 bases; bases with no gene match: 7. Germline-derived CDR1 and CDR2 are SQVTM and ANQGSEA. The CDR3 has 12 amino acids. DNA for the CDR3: TGCAGCGTATTAGCGGGATCGGGCGAGCAGTACTTC. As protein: CSVLAGSGEQYF.

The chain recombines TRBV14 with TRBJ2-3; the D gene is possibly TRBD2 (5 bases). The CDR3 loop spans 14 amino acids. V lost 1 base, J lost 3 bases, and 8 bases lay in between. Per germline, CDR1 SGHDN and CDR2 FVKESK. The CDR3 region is CASSQAGSTDTQYF. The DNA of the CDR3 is TGTGCCAGCAGCCAAGCGGGGAGTACAGATACGCAGTATTTT.

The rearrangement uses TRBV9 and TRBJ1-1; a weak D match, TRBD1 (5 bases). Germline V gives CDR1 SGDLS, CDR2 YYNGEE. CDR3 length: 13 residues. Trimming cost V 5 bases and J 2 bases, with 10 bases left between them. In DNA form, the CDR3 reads TGTGCCAGCAGTATCGACAGCAACACTGAAGCTTTCTTT. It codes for CASSIDSNTEAFF.

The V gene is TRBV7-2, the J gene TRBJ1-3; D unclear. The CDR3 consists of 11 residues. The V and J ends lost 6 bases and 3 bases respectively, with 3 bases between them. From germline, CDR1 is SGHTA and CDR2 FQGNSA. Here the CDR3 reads CASRSGNTIYF. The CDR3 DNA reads TGTGCCAGCAGGAGTGGAAACACCATATATTTT.

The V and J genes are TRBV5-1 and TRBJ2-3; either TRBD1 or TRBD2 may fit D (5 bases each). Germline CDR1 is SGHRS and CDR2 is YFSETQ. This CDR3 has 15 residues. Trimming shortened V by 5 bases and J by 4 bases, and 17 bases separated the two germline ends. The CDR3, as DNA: TGCGCCAGCAGGGAGGCGCAGGGCGATGCAGATACGCAGTATTTT. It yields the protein CASREAQGDADTQYF.

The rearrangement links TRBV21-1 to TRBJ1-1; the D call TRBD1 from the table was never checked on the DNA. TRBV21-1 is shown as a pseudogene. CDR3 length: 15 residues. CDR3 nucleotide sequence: TGTGCCAGCAGCAGTTTTTACAGGGTGAACACTGAAGCTTTCTTT. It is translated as CASSSFYRVNTEAFF.

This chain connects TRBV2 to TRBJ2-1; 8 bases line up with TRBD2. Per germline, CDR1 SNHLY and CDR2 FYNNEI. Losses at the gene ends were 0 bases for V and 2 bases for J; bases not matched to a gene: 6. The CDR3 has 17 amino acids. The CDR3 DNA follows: TGTGCCAGCAGTGAAGCGGGGACTAGTATCCCCTACAATGAGCAGTTCTTC. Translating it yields CASSEAGTSIPYNEQFF.